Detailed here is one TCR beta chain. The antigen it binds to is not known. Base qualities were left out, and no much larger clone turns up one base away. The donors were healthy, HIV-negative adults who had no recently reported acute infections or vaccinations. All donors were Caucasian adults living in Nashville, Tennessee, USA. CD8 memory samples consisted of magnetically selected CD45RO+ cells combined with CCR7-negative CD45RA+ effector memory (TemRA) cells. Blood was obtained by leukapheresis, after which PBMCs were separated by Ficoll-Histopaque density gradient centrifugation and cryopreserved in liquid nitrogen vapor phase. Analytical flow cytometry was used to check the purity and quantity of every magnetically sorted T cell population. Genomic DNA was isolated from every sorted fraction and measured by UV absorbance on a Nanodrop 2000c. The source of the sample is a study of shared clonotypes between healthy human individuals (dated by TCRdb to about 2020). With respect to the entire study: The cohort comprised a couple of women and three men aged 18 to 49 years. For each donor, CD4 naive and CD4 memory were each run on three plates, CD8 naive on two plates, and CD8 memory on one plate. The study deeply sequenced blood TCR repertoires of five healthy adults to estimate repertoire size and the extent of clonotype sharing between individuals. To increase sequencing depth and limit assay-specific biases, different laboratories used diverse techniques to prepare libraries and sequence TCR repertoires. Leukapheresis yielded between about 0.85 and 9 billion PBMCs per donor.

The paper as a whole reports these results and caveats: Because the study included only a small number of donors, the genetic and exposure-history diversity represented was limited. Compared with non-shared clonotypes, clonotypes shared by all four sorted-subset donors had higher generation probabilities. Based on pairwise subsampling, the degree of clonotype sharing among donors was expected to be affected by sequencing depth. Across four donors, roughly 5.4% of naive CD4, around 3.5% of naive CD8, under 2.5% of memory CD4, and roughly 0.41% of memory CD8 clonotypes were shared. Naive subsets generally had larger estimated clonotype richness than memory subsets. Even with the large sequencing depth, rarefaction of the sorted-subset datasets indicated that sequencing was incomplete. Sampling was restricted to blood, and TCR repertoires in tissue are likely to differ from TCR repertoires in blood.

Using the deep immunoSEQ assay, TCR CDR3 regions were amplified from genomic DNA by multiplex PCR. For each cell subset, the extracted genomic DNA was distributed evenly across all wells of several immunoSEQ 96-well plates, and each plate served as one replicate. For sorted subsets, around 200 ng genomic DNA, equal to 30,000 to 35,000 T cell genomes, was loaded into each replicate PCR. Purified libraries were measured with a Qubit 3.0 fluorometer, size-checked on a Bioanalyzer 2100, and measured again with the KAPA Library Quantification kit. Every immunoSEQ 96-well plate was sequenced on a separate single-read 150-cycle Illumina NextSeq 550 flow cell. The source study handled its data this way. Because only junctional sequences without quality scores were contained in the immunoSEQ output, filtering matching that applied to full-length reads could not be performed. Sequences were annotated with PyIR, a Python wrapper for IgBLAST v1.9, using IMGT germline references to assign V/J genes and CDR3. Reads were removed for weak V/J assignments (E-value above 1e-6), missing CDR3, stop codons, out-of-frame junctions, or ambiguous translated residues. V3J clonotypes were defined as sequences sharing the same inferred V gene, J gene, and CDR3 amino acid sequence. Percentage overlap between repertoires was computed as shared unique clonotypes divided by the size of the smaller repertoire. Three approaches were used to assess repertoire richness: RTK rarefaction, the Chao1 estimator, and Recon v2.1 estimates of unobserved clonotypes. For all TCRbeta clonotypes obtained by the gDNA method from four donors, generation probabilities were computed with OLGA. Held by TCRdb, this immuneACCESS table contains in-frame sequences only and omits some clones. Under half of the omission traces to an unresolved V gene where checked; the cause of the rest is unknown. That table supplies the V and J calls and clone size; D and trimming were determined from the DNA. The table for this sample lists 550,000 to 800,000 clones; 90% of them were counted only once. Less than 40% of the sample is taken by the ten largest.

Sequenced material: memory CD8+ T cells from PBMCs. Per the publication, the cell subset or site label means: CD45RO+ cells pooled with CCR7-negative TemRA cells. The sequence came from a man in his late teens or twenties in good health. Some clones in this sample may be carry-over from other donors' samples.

The CDR3 loop reads CASSLSSGDRTYEQYF. In nucleotides, the sequence is TGTGCCAGCAGTTTATCGTCTGGGGACAGAACCTACGAGCAGTACTTC. The rearrangement joined TRBV27 to TRBJ2-7; 7 of the junction bases match TRBD1. The germline V gene encodes CDR1 MNHEY and CDR2 SMNVEV (reference sequence). There are 16 amino acids in the CDR3, from cysteine to phenylalanine inclusive. This entry keeps only the CDR3 DNA: 48 bases, framed from base 1. V and J are trimmed by 0 bases and 2 bases, and the gene matches miss 7 bases of the junction.